This T cell receptor (beta chain) was retrieved from a study of T cells after yellow fever vaccination. UMIs were added to TCR cDNA along with a universal primer site when it was made by 5'RACE template switching. TCRdb processed the 5' RACE reads anew with MiXCR; each CDR3 protein has one entry. Among some 400,000 distinct CDR3 sequences listed, about 6% were seen once. CDR3 length: 14 amino acids. The V and J ends lost 2 bases and 8 bases respectively, with 16 bases between them. In germline, CDR1 is DFQATT, CDR2 SNEGSKA (reference sequence). The sample here was PBMCs, taken 5 days after the yellow fever booster vaccination. The V gene is TRBV20-1, the J gene TRBJ2-1, with D maybe TRBD2 (5 bases). The receptor's source is a man aged 30 to 39 who received the YFV17D yellow fever vaccine. CDR3 nucleotides: TGCAGTGCTAGATGGCGGGTCCTGAGGGATGAGCAGTTCTTC. Protein: CSARWRVLRDEQFF.